What follows are 4 T cell receptor beta chains derived from one specimen sequenced in a study of blood T cell repertoires in COVID-19. Using immunoSEQ multiplex PCR, the repertoire was profiled, and TCRdb retains in-frame clones only, with some absent. The data contain a few hundred thousand clones, almost 85% of them singletons. Sequencing used peripheral blood. The source is a human donor in a cohort sampled during active COVID-19.

This sequence joins TRBV14 and TRBJ2-7; 7 nucleotides align to TRBD1. This CDR3 region has 15 residues. Germline lookup yields CDR1 SGHDN and CDR2 FVKESK. The ends lost 1 base at V and 2 bases at J; junction bases unmatched: 5. The CDR3 DNA reads TGTGCCAGCAGCCAAGGACAGGGCGGCACCTACGAGCAGTACTTC. Translated, it gives CASSQGQGGTYEQYF. Together with reference TRBV14 and TRBJ2-7, the CDR3 gives the full variable domain: EAGVTQFPSHSVIEKGQTVTLRCDPISGHDNLYWYRRVMGKEIKFLLHFVKESKQDESGMPNNRFLAERTGGTYSTLKVQPAELEDSGVYFCASSQGQGGTYEQYFGPGTRLTVT.

The sample holds one count of this clone. The rearrangement joins TRBV10-3 to TRBJ1-6; 10 positions match TRBD1. V trimming: 7 bases; J trimming: 7 bases; junction bases outside the gene matches: 4. This CDR3 spans 14 amino acids. Germline CDR1 and CDR2: ENHRY and SYGVKD. The CDR3 reads CAINPGQGNSPLHF. The CDR3, as DNA: TGTGCCATCAATCCGGGACAGGGGAATTCACCCCTCCACTTT.

V is TRBV9 and J is TRBJ2-4; 9 bases map to TRBD1. Germline CDR1 is SGDLS and CDR2 is YYNGEE. The CDR3 length is 14 residues. V was clipped by 3 bases and J by 9 bases; unmatched bases: 7. The CDR3 bases are TGTGCCAGCAGCGCCGGGACAGGGAACAGCATTCAGTACTTC. This encodes CASSAGTGNSIQYF.

The gene calls are TRBV6-5 and TRBJ1-4; 9 bases line up with TRBD1. The V gene's germline CDR1 is MNHEY and CDR2 SVGAGI. There are 15 residues in the CDR3. Trimming removed 4 bases from V and 8 bases from J; junction bases left unmatched: 8. CDR3: CASSSAGTGLEKLFF. DNA for the CDR3: TGTGCCAGCAGTTCTGCCGGGACAGGGCTGGAAAAACTGTTTTTT.